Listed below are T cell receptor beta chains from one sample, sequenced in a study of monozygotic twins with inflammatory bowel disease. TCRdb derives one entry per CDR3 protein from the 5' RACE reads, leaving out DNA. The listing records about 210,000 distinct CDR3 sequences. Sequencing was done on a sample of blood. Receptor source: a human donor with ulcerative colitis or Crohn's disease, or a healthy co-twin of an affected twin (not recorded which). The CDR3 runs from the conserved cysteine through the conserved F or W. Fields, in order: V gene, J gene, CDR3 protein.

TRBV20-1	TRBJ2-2	CSVQTSGGVNTGELFF
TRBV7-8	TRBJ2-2	CASSLRTGVWTGELFF
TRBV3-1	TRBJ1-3	CASSQETGTVYF
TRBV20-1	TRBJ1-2	CSARDLGDLNYGYTF
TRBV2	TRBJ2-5	CASTTGPGETQYF
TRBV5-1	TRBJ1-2	CASSTGTPEIGYTF
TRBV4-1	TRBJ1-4	CASRPRHGATNEKLFF
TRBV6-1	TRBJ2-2	CASNAAANTGELFF
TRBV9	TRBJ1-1	CASSVDGRLEAFF
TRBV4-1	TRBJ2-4	CASSHWDLAKNIQYF
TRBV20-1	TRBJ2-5	CSATDRSQEPQYF
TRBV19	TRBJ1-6	CASSMADSYSPLHF
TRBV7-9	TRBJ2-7	CASSWEGPFYEQYF
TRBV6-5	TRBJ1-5	CASSYSGWEMGPNQPQHF
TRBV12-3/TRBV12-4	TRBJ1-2	CASSFGRRGGGYTF
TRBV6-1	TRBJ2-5	CASSEDRGFQETQYF
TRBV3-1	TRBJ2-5	CASSQAAVYETQYF
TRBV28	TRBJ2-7	CASSSRDGFYEQYF
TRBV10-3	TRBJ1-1	CAIKRAVLNTEAFF
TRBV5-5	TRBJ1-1	CASSLPTGESEAFF
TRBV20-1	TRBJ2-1	CSARPSGHYNEQFF
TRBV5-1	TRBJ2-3	CASSLIVRSDTQYF
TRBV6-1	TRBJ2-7	CASSREGGYEQYF
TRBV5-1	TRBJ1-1	CASRGQGIPEAFF
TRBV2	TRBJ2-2	CASSSRSVNTGELFF
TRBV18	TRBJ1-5	CASSLAGAANQPQHF
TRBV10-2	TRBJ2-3	CASRPTWNTDTQYF
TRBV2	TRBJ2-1	CASRENTGLSYNEQFF
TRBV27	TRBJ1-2	CASSLSGYYGYTF